What follows are 24 T cell receptor beta chains derived from one specimen sequenced in a study of molecular identifiers for immune sequencing clone quantification. TCRdb reanalysed the PCR reads using MiXCR and keeps one entry per CDR3 protein. The top ten clones hold about 0.73% of a sample with some 580,000 distinct CDR3 sequences, about 25% of them seen once. The sample taken for sequencing was naive CD8+ T cells from blood, with Jurkat cell RNA spiked in. Subset defined: FACS-sorted CD8+CD4-CCR7+CD45RA+ naive T cells. The receptors come from a human donor in good health. Some libraries in this study had Jurkat cell RNA spiked in.

Comment on this clonotype: A much larger clonotype is one base distant, so this may be a read error. The genes are TRBV7-2 and TRBJ2-1; 14 nucleotides line up with TRBD2. V was clipped by 1 base and J by 8 bases; unmatched bases: 7. Germline lookup yields CDR1 SGHTA and CDR2 FQGNSA. This CDR3 is built from 17 residues. Here the CDR3 DNA reads TGTGCCAGCAGCTTAGGGACTAGCGGGAGGTGGGGGGATGAGCAGTTCTTC. Amino acids: CASSLGTSGRWGDEQFF.

The chain joins TRBV6-5 to TRBJ2-1; unclear D gene. Trimming stripped 7 bases from V and 6 bases from J, with 10 bases between. Germline assignment: CDR1 MNHEY and CDR2 SVGAGI. The CDR3 has 12 residues. As DNA, the CDR3 is TGTGCCAGCACCGTCGACTTCAATGAGCAGTTCTTC. This encodes CASTVDFNEQFF.

The chain is built from TRBV29-1 and TRBJ2-1, with 11 nucleotides matching TRBD2. The length of the CDR3 is 15 residues. The germline gives CDR1 SQVTM, CDR2 ANQGSEA. J lost 6 bases, V lost 1 base, and 5 bases had no gene match. The CDR3 sequence is CSVEVSTSGANEQFF. The CDR3 region has the DNA TGCAGCGTTGAAGTTTCGACTAGCGGGGCCAATGAGCAGTTCTTC.

This clonotype showed up just a few times. The chain links TRBV13 to TRBJ1-4; D is unclear. The V end lost 2 bases, the J end lost 0 bases, and 7 bases lay between the germline ends. Germline CDR1 is PRHDT and CDR2 is FYEKMQ (reference sequence). This CDR3 region has 15 residues. The CDR3 coding sequence is TGTGCCAGCAGCTTAAGGCAAGCAACTAATGAAAAACTGTTTTTT. It encodes CASSLRQATNEKLFF.

This clonotype has a count of ten or more. This chain links TRBV18 with TRBJ2-3, with TRBD2 as a possible D gene (5 bases). The CDR3 consists of 16 residues. The germline V and J ends were trimmed by 0 bases and 4 bases, with 14 bases remaining between them. CDR1 is KGHSH, CDR2 LQKENI, per germline. The CDR3 DNA reads as TGTGCCAGCTCACCACCGTCGGGGTCTCATCCAGATACGCAGTATTTT. It codes for CASSPPSGSHPDTQYF.

This clonotype was counted ten times or more. The gene calls are TRBV7-9 and TRBJ1-1, with TRBD1 matching over 8 bases. This CDR3 has 15 amino acids. The V and J ends lost 5 bases and 2 bases, in that order; junction bases with no gene match: 7. CDR1 and CDR2 (germline): SEHNR, FQNEAQ (reference sequence). The DNA of the CDR3 is TGTGCCAGCAGCCCGGCGGCAGGGGGCAACACTGAAGCTTTCTTT. The encoded protein is CASSPAAGGNTEAFF. Drawing the rest from reference TRBV7-9 and TRBJ1-1, the complete variable domain is DTGVSQNPRHKITKRGQNVTFRCDPISEHNRLYWYRQTLGQGPEFLTYFQNEAQLEKSRLLSDRFSAERPKGSFSTLEIQRTEQGDSAMYLCASSPAAGGNTEAFFGQGTRLTVV.

This clonotype was recorded many times. The CDR3 here is CASSPGQGAPYEQYF. DNA of the CDR3: TGCGCCAGCAGCCCCGGACAGGGGGCGCCTTACGAGCAGTACTTC. The J gene is TRBJ2-7, the V gene TRBV4-1; 11 bases map to TRBD1. The CDR3 sequence is 15 residues long. Germline assignment: CDR1 MGHRA and CDR2 YSYEKL. Trimming removed 4 bases from V and 4 bases from J; junction bases left unmatched: 6.

This clonotype was seen a few times. The chain couples TRBV11-3 to TRBJ1-1; D is perhaps TRBD1 (5 bases). Trimming stripped 1 base from V and 4 bases from J, with 16 bases between. Germline CDR1 reads SGHNT; CDR2 reads YENEEA. This CDR3 is built from 16 residues. The CDR3 is CASSLVRRGEGTEAFF. The CDR3 DNA is TGTGCCAGCAGCTTAGTCCGCCGGGGCGAGGGCACTGAAGCTTTCTTT.

Concerning this clonotype itself: Since a much larger clone is just one base distant, this may be a read error. The chain joins TRBV19 to TRBJ1-5; 10 bases fit TRBD1. V was pared by 7 bases and J by 5 bases, with 11 bases of the junction left unmatched. This CDR3 is 16 amino acids long. Per germline, CDR1 LNHDA and CDR2 SQIVND (reference sequence). CDR3 residues: CASTDPDRGFDQPQHF. The DNA of the CDR3 is TGTGCCAGTACCGATCCGGACAGGGGGTTCGATCAGCCCCAGCATTTT.

The rearrangement uses TRBV6-6 and TRBJ2-1, with a possible D match to TRBD2 (5 bases). CDR1 MNHNY and CDR2 SVGAGI come from the germline V gene (reference sequence). Trimming removed 6 bases from V and 0 bases from J, with 15 bases in between. This CDR3 is built from 16 residues. The CDR3 nucleotides read TGTGCCAGCAGCTATGAGGGCCGCAGCTCCTACAATGAGCAGTTCTTC. Translating gives CASSYEGRSSYNEQFF.

Ten or more counts support this clonotype. The V and J genes are TRBV18 and TRBJ2-3; D is perhaps TRBD1 or TRBD2 (5 bases each). V shed 1 base and J shed 6 bases, with 17 bases lying between them. From germline, CDR1 is KGHSH and CDR2 LQKENI. This CDR3 region has 16 residues. The CDR3 is CASSPLTSGGMDTQYF. The CDR3 coding sequence is TGTGCCAGCTCACCACTTACATCTGGGGGAATGGATACGCAGTATTTT.

This clonotype was seen only a few times. The CDR3 sequence: CASSVWGNANEKLFF. The CDR3 DNA reads TGTGCCAGCAGTGTGTGGGGCAACGCTAATGAAAAACTGTTTTTT. This chain links TRBV2 with TRBJ1-4, with D perhaps TRBD1 (5 bases). The CDR3 has 15 residues. V lost 4 bases and J 3 bases, leaving 12 bases between the germline ends. In germline, CDR1 is SNHLY, CDR2 FYNNEI. Drawing the rest from reference TRBV2 and TRBJ1-4, the complete variable domain is EPEVTQTPSHQVTQMGQEVILRCVPISNHLYFYWYRQILGQKVEFLVSFYNNEISEKSEIFDDQFSVERPDGSNFTLKIRSTKLEDSAMYFCASSVWGNANEKLFFGSGTQLSVL.

The count of this clonotype is one. A read error may explain this, as a much larger clone is one base away. This sequence joins TRBV29-1 and TRBJ2-5; 10 positions agree with TRBD2. The CDR3 consists of 15 residues. Losses at the gene ends were 1 base for V and 13 bases for J; bases not matched to a gene: 15. The V gene's germline CDR1 is SQVTM and CDR2 ANQGSEA. CDR3 bases: TGCAGCGTTGAAGGTTCGCGGCTAGCGGGGGTACATAGGTACTTC. Translation: CSVEGSRLAGVHRYF.

In its sample, this clonotype was seen once. A much larger clone lies a single base off, so this may be a read error. The rearrangement links TRBV5-1 to TRBJ2-7; D is possibly TRBD1 (6 bases). Per germline, CDR1 SGHRS and CDR2 YFSETQ. The CDR3 consists of 15 residues. CDR3 DNA sequence: TGCGCCAGCAGCACCAACCGGGACAACTCCTCCGAGCAGTACTTC. Translated, it gives CASSTNRDNSSEQYF.

This clonotype was counted ten times or more. The chain is built from TRBV7-9 and TRBJ2-3, with 8 positions matching TRBD1. This CDR3 contains 16 residues. Unmatched junction bases numbered 11, after V lost 4 bases and J lost 5 bases. Germline-derived CDR1 and CDR2 are SEHNR and FQNEAQ (reference sequence). The CDR3 coding sequence is TGTGCCAGCAGCTCGAGTCGGACAGGGCCGGAAGATACGCAGTATTTT. This gives the protein CASSSSRTGPEDTQYF.

This clonotype was counted a few times. CDR3 coding DNA: TGCGCCAGCAGCCAGGTTAGCCCCTACAATGAGCAGTTCTTC. As protein: CASSQVSPYNEQFF. The chain is built from TRBV4-3 and TRBJ2-1; D unclear. The CDR3 is 14 amino acids. Germline V gene data show CDR1 as LGHNA and CDR2 as YSLEER. Trimming stripped 3 bases from V and 2 bases from J, with 8 bases between.

This clonotype came up a few times. CDR3 nucleotides: TGTGCCAGCAGCGTAAGACAGGGGCCCACCTACGAGCAGTACTTC. Its protein product is CASSVRQGPTYEQYF. The chain is built from TRBV9 and TRBJ2-7; TRBD1 agrees at 8 bases. CDR3 length: 15 residues. With V trimmed by 1 base and J by 2 bases, 5 bases remained unmatched. Germline V gene data show CDR1 as SGDLS and CDR2 as YYNGEE.

This clonotype was picked up a small number of times. The V call is TRBV5-8, the J call TRBJ1-1; D uncertain. V gave up 1 base and J gave up 10 bases, with 8 bases separating them. The CDR3 length is 11 residues. The germline gives CDR1 SGHTS, CDR2 YDEGEE. CDR3 in DNA: TGTGCCAGCAGCTTGCCGCGTGGAGCTTTCTTT. This sequence encodes CASSLPRGAFF.

This clonotype was observed many times. The rearrangement joins TRBV28 to TRBJ1-5; perhaps TRBD1 as D (6 bases). V gave up 7 bases and J gave up 4 bases, with 20 bases separating them. The CDR3 contains 16 residues. Germline V lookup: CDR1 MDHEN, CDR2 SYDVKM. CDR3: CASTPNPPGTNQPQHF. The CDR3 nucleotides are TGTGCCAGCACCCCTAACCCTCCCGGGACAAATCAGCCCCAGCATTTT.

The rearrangement joins TRBV20-1 to TRBJ2-3; weak D call: TRBD2 (6 bases). Trimming cost V 0 bases and J 3 bases, with 16 bases left between them. The germline V gene has CDR1 DFQATT and CDR2 SNEGSKA (reference sequence). This CDR3 spans 16 amino acids. In DNA, the CDR3 is TGCAGTGCTAGAGATCCGGGGGAGGTATGGACAGATACGCAGTATTTT. This codes for CSARDPGEVWTDTQYF.

This chain links TRBV7-6 with TRBJ2-7; D might be TRBD1 or TRBD2, each matching 5 bases. CDR1 and CDR2 (germline): SGHVS, FNYEAQ. The CDR3 consists of 17 residues. Trimming took 2 bases from V and 7 from J, leaving 24 bases between them. The CDR3 sequence: CASSLIIDGAVDTEQYF. The DNA for the CDR3 is TGTGCCAGCAGCTTAATCATCGACGGGGCTGTCGACACGGAGCAGTACTTC.

On this clonotype: A much larger clonotype is one base distant, so this may be a read error. This chain joins TRBV29-1 and TRBJ2-5; 15 nucleotides match TRBD2. CDR3 length equals 16 residues. CDR1 is SQVTM, CDR2 ANQGSEA, per germline. As DNA, the CDR3 is TGCAGCGTTGTCCCGGGACTAGCGGGGGGTCAAGAGACCCAGAACTTC. Translating it yields CSVVPGLAGGQETQNF. Using reference TRBV29-1 and TRBJ2-5 for the parts outside the CDR3, the full variable domain is SAVISQKPSRDICQRGTSLTIQCQVDSQVTMMFWYRQQPGQSLTLIATANQGSEATYESGFVIDKFPISRPNLTFSTLTVSNMSPEDSSIYLCSVVPGLAGGQETQNFGPGTRLLVL.

In the case of this clonotype: This may come from a read error, since a much larger clone is one base off. The chain couples TRBV5-1 to TRBJ2-7, with 9 bases matching TRBD2. The CDR3 contains 14 residues. The germline gives CDR1 SGHRS, CDR2 YFSETQ. V lost 10 bases and J lost 5; bases outside the gene matches: 13. CDR3: CACTPAGGPHEQYF. The CDR3 coding sequence is TGCGCCTGCACCCCCGCGGGAGGGCCGCACGAGCAGTACTTC.

This clonotype appeared many times. This sequence joins TRBV7-2 and TRBJ2-5, with 9 bases matching TRBD2. V lost 6 bases and J lost 5; bases outside the gene matches: 7. The CDR3 has 14 amino acids. Germline CDR1 is SGHTA and CDR2 is FQGNSA. This CDR3 is CASRPGLAWETQYF. The CDR3 region has the DNA TGTGCCAGCAGGCCGGGACTAGCATGGGAGACCCAGTACTTC. Supplemented by reference TRBV7-2 and TRBJ2-5, the full variable domain reads GAGVSQSPSNKVTEKGKDVELRCDPISGHTALYWYRQSLGQGLEFLIYFQGNSAPDKSGLPSDRFSAERTGGSVSTLTIQRTQQEDSAVYLCASRPGLAWETQYFGPGTRLLVL.